The 6 T cell receptor beta chains reported below all come from one sample, sequenced in a study of CD8 T cells in ankylosing spondylitis. TCRdb passed the 5' RACE reads through MiXCR, listing each CDR3 protein once. Of roughly 250,000 distinct CDR3 sequences in the sample, approximately 9% were seen once. Sequenced input: blood, either unsorted or a sorted T cell fraction (not recorded which). These receptors were taken from a male donor with ankylosing spondylitis or in good health (not recorded which).

V usage is TRBV7-9 and J usage is TRBJ1-4; D remains unclear. The V end lost 5 bases, the J end lost 2 bases, and 12 bases lay between the germline ends. This CDR3 contains 15 residues. In germline, CDR1 is SEHNR, CDR2 FQNEAQ (reference sequence). The CDR3 is CASSVDLDTNEKLFF. The CDR3 coding sequence is TGTGCCAGCAGCGTCGACCTAGACACTAATGAAAAACTGTTTTTT. Full variable domain (remainder filled in from reference TRBV7-9 and TRBJ1-4): DTGVSQNPRHKITKRGQNVTFRCDPISEHNRLYWYRQTLGQGPEFLTYFQNEAQLEKSRLLSDRFSAERPKGSFSTLEIQRTEQGDSAMYLCASSVDLDTNEKLFFGSGTQLSVL.

The sample holds many counts of this clonotype. This chain connects TRBV25-1 to TRBJ2-4; tentatively, D is TRBD1 or TRBD2 (7 bases each). The CDR3 spans 15 residues. The V end was cut by 4 bases, the J end by 4 bases, with 14 bases between. Germline loops: CDR1 MGHDK, CDR2 SYGVNS. Here the CDR3 reads CASSGGGQRKNIQYF. The CDR3 coding sequence is TGTGCCAGCAGTGGGGGGGGACAGCGGAAAAACATTCAGTACTTC. Filled out from reference TRBV25-1 and TRBJ2-4, the complete variable domain reads EADIYQTPRYLVIGTGKKITLECSQTMGHDKMYWYQQDPGMELHLIHYSYGVNSTEKGDLSSESTVSRIRTEHFPLTLESARPSHTSQYLCASSGGGQRKNIQYFGAGTRLSVL.

This clonotype was detected many times. CDR3 protein: CSASGDRGQYEQYF. The CDR3 region has the DNA TGCAGTGCTAGTGGGGACAGGGGGCAATACGAGCAGTACTTC. The genes are TRBV20-1 and TRBJ2-7; 12 bases are a match to TRBD1. CDR1 and CDR2 (germline): DFQATT, SNEGSKA (reference sequence). V lost 3 bases, J lost 4 bases, and 4 bases stayed unmatched. The length of the CDR3 is 14 residues.

There are a few counts of this clonotype. This chain links TRBV3-1 with TRBJ1-1; possibly TRBD1 for D (6 bases). Germline CDR1 and CDR2: LGHDT and YNNKEL (reference sequence). Trimming removed 4 bases from V and 5 bases from J, with 17 bases in between. This CDR3 comprises 15 residues. CDR3 sequence (DNA): TGTGCCAGCAGCCCCGGGGGAGGGGGAGGTACTGAAGCTTTCTTT. Amino acid sequence: CASSPGGGGGTEAFF.

The chain recombines TRBV20-1 with TRBJ2-7; D is possibly TRBD1 or TRBD2 (6 bases each). Germline V gene data show CDR1 as DFQATT and CDR2 as SNEGSKA (reference sequence). Trimming cost V 0 bases and J 5 bases, with 17 bases left between them. This CDR3 comprises 15 residues. DNA for the CDR3: TGCAGTGCTAGAGATCCCACACGGGGGCGTAACGAGCAGTACTTC. It codes for CSARDPTRGRNEQYF.

The rearrangement links TRBV5-1 to TRBJ1-6; 8 nucleotides match TRBD1. Germline-derived CDR1 and CDR2 are SGHRS and YFSETQ. The CDR3 loop spans 14 amino acids. The V and J ends lost 7 bases and 7 bases, in that order; junction bases with no gene match: 7. DNA for the CDR3: TGCGCCAGCGAAGAAGGGGACAGGAATTCACCCCTCCACTTT. Amino acids: CASEEGDRNSPLHF.